These 17 T cell receptor beta chains share one sample of origin, sequenced in a study of blood T cell repertoires in COVID-19. Sequencing was performed with immunoSEQ multiplex PCR; in TCRdb, only in-frame clones are kept and a portion is missing. The sample records about 200,000 clones, about 90% being singletons. What was sequenced was PBMCs or T cells enriched from blood (not recorded which). Source of these receptors: a woman younger than 45 who had recovered from COVID-19.

The chain is built from TRBV29-1 and TRBJ1-4; 7 bases are shared with TRBD1. Germline CDR1 is SQVTM and CDR2 is ANQGSEA. This CDR3 comprises 15 residues. With 4 bases clipped from V and 4 bases from J, the junction kept 9 bases outside the gene matches. Here the CDR3 DNA reads TGCAGCGTTGTAGGGGACAGAGGAAGTAATGAAAAACTGTTTTTT. This translates into CSVVGDRGSNEKLFF.

This clone was counted between two and nine times. The genes are TRBV7-8 and TRBJ2-2; D is possibly TRBD1 (5 bases). This CDR3 has 15 amino acids. V lost 2 bases, J lost 4 bases, and 11 bases lay in between. Germline V gene data show CDR1 as SGHVS and CDR2 as FQNEAQ. CDR3 sequence: CASSLRAGPTGELFF. The DNA of the CDR3 is TGTGCCAGCAGCTTAAGAGCAGGGCCCACCGGGGAGCTGTTTTTT.

About this clone: The sample holds other DNA sequences that translate to the same CDR3. The chain recombines TRBV6-2 or TRBV6-3 with TRBJ2-2; maybe TRBD2 (5 bases). Germline CDR1 is MNHEY and CDR2 is SVGEGT. The V and J ends lost 0 bases and 6 bases respectively, with 8 bases between them. This CDR3 region has 14 residues. CDR3 residues: CASSYSLEAGELFF. CDR3 in DNA: TGTGCCAGCAGTTACTCGTTGGAGGCCGGGGAGCTGTTTTTT.

The V call is TRBV7-3, the J call TRBJ2-1; possible D gene TRBD2, 6 bases. Trimming removed 1 base from V and 7 bases from J, with 14 bases in between. Germline CDR1 and CDR2: SGHTA and FQGTGA. CDR3 length equals 15 residues. CDR3 bases: TGTGCCAGCAGCTTAAGGGGGGTAGTTGGGAATGAGCAGTTCTTC. As protein: CASSLRGVVGNEQFF.

The CDR3 loop is CASKKGGQGANGYTF. CDR3 in DNA: TGTGCCAGTAAGAAAGGAGGACAGGGGGCAAATGGCTACACCTTC. The chain recombines TRBV19 with TRBJ1-2; 11 bases line up with TRBD1. V was clipped by 7 bases and J by 6 bases; unmatched bases: 10. Germline V gene data show CDR1 as LNHDA and CDR2 as SQIVND (reference sequence). CDR3 size: 15 residues.

The CDR3 region is CASSQGQTSTDTQYF. CDR3 in DNA: TGTGCCAGCAGCCAGGGACAGACTAGCACAGATACGCAGTATTTT. The chain links TRBV4-2 to TRBJ2-3, with 7 bases fitting TRBD1. This CDR3 has 15 residues. Germline V gene sequence: CDR1 LGHNA, CDR2 YNFKEQ. Losses at the gene ends were 3 bases for V and 0 bases for J; bases not matched to a gene: 3.

The V gene is TRBV6-2 or TRBV6-3, the J gene TRBJ1-1, with 8 bases fitting TRBD1. The CDR3 runs 17 residues. CDR1 is MNHEY, CDR2 SVGEGT, per germline. V lost 1 base, J lost 6 bases, and 13 bases stayed unmatched. In nucleotides, the CDR3 is TGTGCCAGCAGTTACTACCTTCGGTGGGACAGGCGTCCTGAAGCTTTCTTT. The encoded protein is CASSYYLRWDRRPEAFF.

This CDR3 is CASSERGGRDDSPLHF. The CDR3 DNA sequence: TGTGCCAGCAGCGAGAGGGGGGGCCGCGACGATTCACCCCTCCACTTT. The gene calls are TRBV9 and TRBJ1-6, with a weak D call TRBD1 (6 bases). The V end was cut by 3 bases, the J end by 8 bases, with 18 bases between. In germline, CDR1 is SGDLS, CDR2 YYNGEE. The CDR3 totals 16 residues.

A few counts support this clone. This sequence joins TRBV7-2 and TRBJ1-2; the match to TRBD1 covers 10 bases. The germline CDR1 and CDR2 sequences are SGHTA and FQGNSA. The CDR3 covers 15 residues. V dropped 3 bases and J dropped 2; count of bases not matched to a gene: 3. CDR3 coding DNA: TGTGCCAGCAGCTTCGGACAGGGGGTAAACTATGGCTACACCTTC. Its protein is CASSFGQGVNYGYTF.

The chain combines TRBV27 with TRBJ2-2, with 8 nucleotides matching TRBD1. V was clipped by 6 bases and J by 6 bases; unmatched bases: 3. In germline, CDR1 is MNHEY, CDR2 SMNVEV (reference sequence). The CDR3 totals 13 residues. CDR3 sequence: CASRQGDPGELFF. Here the CDR3 DNA reads TGTGCCAGCAGACAGGGGGATCCCGGGGAGCTGTTTTTT.

The V call is TRBV11-2, the J call TRBJ2-7, with TRBD1 as a possible D gene (5 bases). There are 11 residues in the CDR3. The V gene's germline CDR1 is SGHAT and CDR2 FQNNGV. V was cut by 5 bases and J by 6 bases, with 8 bases left in between. The CDR3 reads CASSHTGEQYF. The CDR3 DNA is TGTGCCAGCAGCCATACAGGCGAGCAGTACTTC. Variable domain in full (rest from reference TRBV11-2 and TRBJ2-7): EAGVAQSPRYKIIEKRQSVAFWCNPISGHATLYWYQQILGQGPKLLIQFQNNGVVDDSQLPKDRFSAERLKGVDSTLKIQPAKLEDSAVYLCASSHTGEQYFGPGTRLTVT.

In nucleotides, the CDR3 is TGTGCCAGCTCACCTCGGGACAATGATTACAATGAGCAGTTCTTC. Its translation is CASSPRDNDYNEQFF. The gene calls are TRBV18 and TRBJ2-1; D may be TRBD1 (6 bases). CDR3 length equals 15 residues. The V and J ends lost 3 bases and 4 bases respectively, with 13 bases between them. Germline CDR1 is KGHSH and CDR2 is LQKENI.

The V call is TRBV20-1, the J call TRBJ1-2; the D gene is possibly TRBD1 (5 bases). The V end was cut by 3 bases, the J end by 0 bases, with 14 bases between. This CDR3 contains 15 residues. Germline CDR1 reads DFQATT; CDR2 reads SNEGSKA (reference sequence). The CDR3 region is CSASLREVANYGYTF. The CDR3 coding sequence is TGCAGTGCTAGTCTCAGGGAGGTAGCTAACTATGGCTACACCTTC.

This chain joins TRBV4-1 and TRBJ1-1, with D hard to call. Germline CDR1 and CDR2: MGHRA and YSYEKL. V dropped 1 base and J dropped 4 bases, with 10 bases sitting between them. This CDR3 has 14 residues. CDR3 region: CASSQVFTSTEAFF. Written as DNA, the CDR3 is TGCGCCAGCAGCCAAGTATTCACGAGCACTGAAGCTTTCTTT.

V usage is TRBV2 and J usage is TRBJ2-7, with 8 positions matching TRBD1. Germline V gives CDR1 SNHLY, CDR2 FYNNEI. With V trimmed by 4 bases and J by 0 bases, 5 bases remained unmatched. CDR3 length: 15 amino acids. This CDR3 is CASSVWTGSSYEQYF. The CDR3 DNA follows: TGTGCCAGCAGTGTTTGGACAGGGAGCTCCTACGAGCAGTACTTC.

Here the CDR3 reads CASSQDGGGNYEQYF. DNA for the CDR3: TGTGCCAGCAGCCAAGATGGGGGGGGAAACTACGAGCAGTACTTC. The V call is TRBV4-2, the J call TRBJ2-7; 7 bases fit TRBD2. The CDR3 is made up of 15 amino acids. The germline CDR1 and CDR2 sequences are LGHNA and YNFKEQ. After removal of 0 bases from V and 3 bases from J, the junction contained 5 bases not matched to a gene.

The rearrangement joins TRBV19 to TRBJ2-2, with D hard to call. Trimming removed 6 bases at V and 1 base at J, with 12 bases between. The CDR3 loop spans 15 amino acids. Germline loops: CDR1 LNHDA, CDR2 SQIVND (reference sequence). CDR3 amino acids: CASSPTVENTGELFF. The CDR3 DNA reads TGTGCCAGTAGCCCTACGGTTGAGAACACCGGGGAGCTGTTTTTT.